This entry is about one T cell receptor (beta chain). Its antigen is not identified. The sample originates from a study of Ad26.COV2.S vaccination and SARS-CoV-2 variants. TCRdb keeps only in-frame clones here, not all; method: immunoSEQ multiplex PCR. The table has 350,000 to 500,000 clones, about 90% seen once. Noted treatment: some 19 received Ad26.COV2.S at low or high dose, single or two shots; roughly five received placebo; per-sample allocation not given. Specimen acquisition occurred on day 63 following the initial vaccine or placebo injection. Study-wide points: Whether participants received vaccine or placebo, their non-spike TCR breadth was similar. A substantial breadth of spike-specific CD8+ and CD4+ T cell responses after vaccination has been reported.

Trimming cost V 0 bases and J 6 bases, with 9 bases left between them. Looked up from germline, CDR1 is LGHDT and CDR2 is YNNKEL (reference sequence). The CDR3 length is 14 residues. The rearrangement uses TRBV3-1 (or the pseudogene TRBV3-2) and TRBJ2-4; possible D gene TRBD2, 6 bases. The receptor was derived from a person aged 18 to 59 who received the Ad26.COV2.S COVID-19 vaccine or a placebo. Material: peripheral blood, obtained in a trial of Ad26.COV2.S vaccine versus placebo. The CDR3 nucleotides are TGTGCCAGCAGCCAAGAGGACTATCCAAACATTCAGTACTTC. It encodes CASSQEDYPNIQYF.